One and the same sample provided the 17 T cell receptor beta chains below, sequenced in a study of blood T cell repertoires in COVID-19. Sequenced by immunoSEQ multiplex PCR; TCRdb stores in-frame clones only, minus some. The table lists 110,000 or so clones, over 65% of them singletons. What was sequenced was peripheral blood. Receptors were obtained from a woman aged 40 to 49 with acute or convalescent COVID-19.

The J gene is TRBJ2-2, the V gene TRBV9, with D maybe TRBD2 (5 bases). Germline loops: CDR1 SGDLS, CDR2 YYNGEE. Trimming took 2 bases from V and 2 from J, leaving 7 bases between them. The CDR3 runs 14 residues. CDR3 protein: CASSVLANTGELFF. CDR3 nucleotides: TGTGCCAGCAGCGTCCTAGCTAACACCGGGGAGCTGTTTTTT.

CDR3 bases: TGTGCCAGCAGCCCCCTGCGCGGTAGCGGGGGGCCAAGGACAGATACGCAGTATTTT. Its translation: CASSPLRGSGGPRTDTQYF. The rearrangement links TRBV7-2 to TRBJ2-3; 10 bases map to TRBD2. V was pared by 5 bases and J by 3 bases, with 17 bases of the junction left unmatched. In germline, CDR1 is SGHTA, CDR2 FQGNSA. There are 19 residues in the CDR3.

The chain carries TRBV30 and TRBJ2-3, with 11 bases that match TRBD2. V lost 1 base, J lost 2 bases, and 2 bases stayed unmatched. Germline CDR1 reads GTSNPN; CDR2 reads SVGIG (reference sequence). The CDR3 contains 15 residues. This CDR3 is CAWSGTSGYTDTQYF. The CDR3, as DNA: TGTGCCTGGAGTGGGACTAGCGGGTACACAGATACGCAGTATTTT.

This chain uses TRBV6-6 with TRBJ2-6; 9 bases match TRBD1. J lost 0 bases, V lost 7 bases, and 7 bases had no gene match. Germline V gene lookup returns CDR1 MNHNY and CDR2 SVGAGI (reference sequence). This CDR3 has 17 amino acids. The CDR3 loop reads CASNRQGGTSGANVLTF. DNA of the CDR3: TGTGCCAGCAATCGACAGGGGGGTACCTCTGGGGCCAACGTCCTGACTTTC.

The genes are TRBV28 and TRBJ1-4, with 8 bases matching TRBD1. CDR3 length: 15 amino acids. V shed 6 bases, J shed 3 bases, and the junction held 6 bases outside the gene matches. Per germline, CDR1 MDHEN and CDR2 SYDVKM. Here the CDR3 DNA reads TGTGCCAGCAGACACGGACAGGGTGCTAATGAAAAACTGTTTTTT. Protein: CASRHGQGANEKLFF.

The V call is TRBV19, the J call TRBJ1-3, with a tentative D call TRBD1 (5 bases). Germline V gene data show CDR1 as LNHDA and CDR2 as SQIVND (reference sequence). The CDR3 spans 14 residues. Between the trimmed V and J ends, which lost 5 bases and 2 bases, there was a span of 10 bases. The CDR3 reads CASSSQGAGNTIYF. Written as DNA, the CDR3 is TGTGCCAGTAGTTCCCAGGGCGCTGGAAACACCATATATTTT. The full variable domain, its missing parts supplied by reference TRBV19 and TRBJ1-3, is DGGITQSPKYLFRKEGQNVTLSCEQNLNHDAMYWYRQDPGQGLRLIYYSQIVNDFQKGDIAEGYSVSREKKESFPLTVTSAQKNPTAFYLCASSSQGAGNTIYFGEGSWLTVV.

V usage is TRBV5-1 and J usage is TRBJ2-7; 8 bases map to TRBD1. Losses at the gene ends were 4 bases for V and 1 base for J; bases not matched to a gene: 16. The length of the CDR3 is 18 residues. Germline V gene lookup returns CDR1 SGHRS and CDR2 YFSETQ. CDR3 loop: CASSAGQGGLRGSYEQYF. CDR3 bases: TGCGCCAGCAGCGCCGGACAGGGTGGTTTAAGGGGATCCTACGAGCAGTACTTC.

The chain has TRBV6-2 or TRBV6-3 and TRBJ1-2, with D tentatively TRBD1 (6 bases). The CDR3 totals 16 residues. The germline V gene encodes CDR1 MNHEY and CDR2 SVGEGT. The V end lost 2 bases, the J end lost 4 bases, and 17 bases lay between the germline ends. The CDR3 protein is CASSYRATPRGYGYTF. The CDR3 nucleotides read TGTGCCAGCAGTTACCGCGCCACCCCCAGGGGCTATGGCTACACCTTC.

This rearrangement joins TRBV11-2 to TRBJ1-5; D may be TRBD1 (6 bases). From germline, CDR1 is SGHAT and CDR2 FQNNGV. The CDR3 has 17 residues. V was clipped by 0 bases and J by 1 base, with 13 bases between them. Here the CDR3 reads CASSLDTTGRSNQPQHF. The CDR3 coding sequence is TGTGCCAGCAGCTTAGATACTACAGGGAGAAGCAATCAGCCCCAGCATTTT. Drawing the rest from reference TRBV11-2 and TRBJ1-5, the complete variable domain is EAGVAQSPRYKIIEKRQSVAFWCNPISGHATLYWYQQILGQGPKLLIQFQNNGVVDDSQLPKDRFSAERLKGVDSTLKIQPAKLEDSAVYLCASSLDTTGRSNQPQHFGDGTRLSIL.

The V call is TRBV2, the J call TRBJ1-2, with D tentatively TRBD1 (5 bases). The V end was cut by 1 base, the J end by 4 bases, with 16 bases between. This CDR3 region has 16 residues. CDR1 is SNHLY, CDR2 FYNNEI, per germline. The CDR3 region is CASSEGAGRVTYGYTF. The CDR3 bases are TGTGCCAGCAGTGAAGGGGCAGGGAGGGTGACCTATGGCTACACCTTC. The full variable domain, its missing parts supplied by reference TRBV2 and TRBJ1-2, is EPEVTQTPSHQVTQMGQEVILRCVPISNHLYFYWYRQILGQKVEFLVSFYNNEISEKSEIFDDQFSVERPDGSNFTLKIRSTKLEDSAMYFCASSEGAGRVTYGYTFGSGTRLTVV.

J is TRBJ2-3 and V is TRBV7-8, with 9 bases aligning to TRBD1. The CDR3 totals 14 residues. CDR1 is SGHVS and CDR2 is FQNEAQ in the germline V gene. The ends lost 5 bases at V and 5 bases at J; junction bases unmatched: 5. The CDR3 protein is CASSIQGAEDTQYF. The CDR3 region has the DNA TGTGCCAGCAGCATACAGGGGGCTGAAGATACGCAGTATTTT. The full variable domain, with the rest looked up from reference TRBV7-8 and TRBJ2-3, is GAGVSQSPRYKVAKRGQDVALRCDPISGHVSLFWYQQALGQGPEFLTYFQNEAQLDKSGLPSDRFFAERPEGSVSTLKIQRTQQEDSAVYLCASSIQGAEDTQYFGPGTRLTVL.

This clone was recorded only once. V usage is TRBV3-1 (or the pseudogene TRBV3-2) and J usage is TRBJ2-7; 10 nucleotides line up with TRBD1. Germline CDR1 is LGHDT and CDR2 is YNNKEL (reference sequence). The CDR3 has 13 residues. V lost 7 bases and J lost 4; bases outside the gene matches: 4. The CDR3 reads CASTPGQGYEQYF. The CDR3 DNA reads TGTGCCAGCACCCCGGGACAGGGGTACGAGCAGTACTTC.

Details on this clone: Other DNA sequences in the sample encode the same CDR3. The J gene is TRBJ1-2, the V gene TRBV5-1; unclear D gene. Trimming removed 0 bases at V and 6 bases at J, with 6 bases between. Germline loops: CDR1 SGHRS, CDR2 YFSETQ. This CDR3 region has 12 residues. The CDR3 nucleotides read TGCGCCAGCAGCTTGGACGGTAATGGCTACACCTTC. It translates to CASSLDGNGYTF.

V is TRBV7-6 and J is TRBJ1-1, with D unresolved. Germline assignment: CDR1 SGHVS and CDR2 FNYEAQ. Trimming removed 5 bases at V and 4 bases at J, with 17 bases between. The CDR3 runs to 15 residues. DNA for the CDR3: TGTGCCAGCAGCCCCCGGGTGTCTGAACCCACTGAAGCTTTCTTT. The encoded protein is CASSPRVSEPTEAFF.

The J gene is TRBJ1-3, the V gene TRBV7-3; D is unresolved. The CDR3 runs 15 residues. Germline-derived CDR1 and CDR2 are SGHTA and FQGTGA. V lost 1 base to trimming and J lost 2 bases, with 9 bases between them. Here the CDR3 reads CASSLNGRPGNTIYF. The CDR3 DNA reads TGTGCCAGCAGCTTAAATGGGAGACCTGGAAACACCATATATTTT.

V usage is TRBV10-2 and J usage is TRBJ2-7; D is perhaps TRBD1 (6 bases). Germline-derived CDR1 and CDR2 are WSHSY and SAAADI. This CDR3 is built from 14 residues. Trimming left V 5 bases short and J 4 bases short, with 15 bases between. CDR3 sequence reads: CASSPQGKGYEQYF. The CDR3 DNA sequence: TGCGCCAGCAGTCCGCAGGGGAAGGGGTACGAGCAGTACTTC.

The V and J genes are TRBV6-8 and TRBJ2-1; unclear D gene. Germline V gives CDR1 MNHGY, CDR2 SAAAGT. The germline V and J ends were trimmed by 6 bases and 1 base, with 13 bases remaining between them. This CDR3 spans 15 amino acids. CDR3 nucleotides: TGTGCCAGCAGACAACCGGCGGAATCCTACAATGAGCAGTTCTTC. Translating it yields CASRQPAESYNEQFF.